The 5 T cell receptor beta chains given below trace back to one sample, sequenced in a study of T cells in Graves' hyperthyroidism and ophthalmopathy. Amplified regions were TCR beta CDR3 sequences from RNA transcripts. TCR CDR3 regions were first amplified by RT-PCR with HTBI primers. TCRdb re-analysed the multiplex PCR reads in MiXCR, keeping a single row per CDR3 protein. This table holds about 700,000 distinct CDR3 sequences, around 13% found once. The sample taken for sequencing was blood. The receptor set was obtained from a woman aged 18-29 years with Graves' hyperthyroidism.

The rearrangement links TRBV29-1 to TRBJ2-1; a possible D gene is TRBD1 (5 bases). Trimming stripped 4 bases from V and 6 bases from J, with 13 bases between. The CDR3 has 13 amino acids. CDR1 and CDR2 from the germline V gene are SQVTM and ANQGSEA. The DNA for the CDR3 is TGCAGCGTTGGACAGTATGATGGCAATGAGCAGTTCTTC. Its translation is CSVGQYDGNEQFF.

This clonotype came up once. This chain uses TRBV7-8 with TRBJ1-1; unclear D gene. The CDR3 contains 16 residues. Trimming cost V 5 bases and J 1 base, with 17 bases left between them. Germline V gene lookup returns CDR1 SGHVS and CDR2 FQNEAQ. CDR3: CASSPVRPTPNTEAFF. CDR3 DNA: TGTGCCAGCAGCCCCGTAAGGCCGACACCGAACACTGAAGCTTTCTTT.

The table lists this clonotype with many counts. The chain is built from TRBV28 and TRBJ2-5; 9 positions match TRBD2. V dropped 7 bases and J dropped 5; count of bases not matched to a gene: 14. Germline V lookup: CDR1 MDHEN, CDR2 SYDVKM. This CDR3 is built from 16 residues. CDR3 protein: CASIPRAGGPQETQYF. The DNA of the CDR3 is TGTGCCAGCATCCCCCGGGCGGGAGGGCCCCAGGAGACCCAGTACTTC.

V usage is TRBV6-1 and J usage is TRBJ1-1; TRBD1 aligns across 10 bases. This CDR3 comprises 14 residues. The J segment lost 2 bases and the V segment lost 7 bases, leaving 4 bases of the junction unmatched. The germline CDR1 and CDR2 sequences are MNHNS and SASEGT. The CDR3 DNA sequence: TGTGCCAGCAAGGGACAGGGGTATAACACTGAAGCTTTCTTT. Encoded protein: CASKGQGYNTEAFF.

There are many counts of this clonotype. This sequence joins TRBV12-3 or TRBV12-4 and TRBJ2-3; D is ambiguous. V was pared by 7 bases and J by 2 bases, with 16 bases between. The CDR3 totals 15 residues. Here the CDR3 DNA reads TGTGCCAGCATCCCGGAGACGGCGGACACAGATACGCAGTATTTT. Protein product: CASIPETADTDTQYF.